This T cell receptor (beta chain) comes out of a study of OX40 agonist ivuxolimab in advanced cancers. In the study overall: Patients were treated with intravenous ivuxolimab, dosed at 0.01 to 10 mg/kg and infused every 2 weeks.

The data were produced by immunoSEQ multiplex PCR, yet TCRdb's version contains in-frame clones alone and is incomplete. The sample contains fewer than 85,000 clones, 86% of which appear only once. The CDR3 length is 15 residues. Trimming took 0 bases from V and 2 from J, leaving 11 bases between them. Per the germline V gene, CDR1 is SGHDT and CDR2 is YYEEEE. The TCR comes from an adult with an advanced solid tumor such as melanoma, head and neck, liver or kidney cancer. Sample: CD4+ or CD8+ T cells sorted from blood, taken in a trial of the OX40 agonist ivuxolimab. The V and J genes are TRBV5-6 and TRBJ1-2; unclear D gene. The CDR3 DNA reads TGTGCCAGCAGCTTGGAGTGGAGGATGAACTATGGCTACACCTTC. This sequence encodes CASSLEWRMNYGYTF.